This TCR beta chain was recovered during a study of blood T cell repertoires in COVID-19 (dated by TCRdb to about 2020). In terms of the full investigation: Samples from collaborators originated in the United States, Italy and Spain and spanned both the acute and convalescent phases of COVID-19. The material from the prospective study consisted of cDNA or gDNA derived from T cells, B-cell-depleted T cells, or PBMCs. Subjects who had been exposed to COVID-19, were actively infected with it, or had recovered from it provided the deeply sampled blood TCRbeta repertoires that made up the dataset. The repertoires were released in a freely available public database meant as a resource for research on the immune response to SARS-CoV-2. Samples were obtained from the ongoing ImmuneRACE study (first 160 participants) and from approximately 1,200 subjects provided by 6 global collaborators. Nearly every sample came with metadata listing a de-identified subject ID, COVID-19 status, age in years and sex. HLA class I and class II types, where available, came from metadata supplied by the sample provider rather than from assay-based typing.

TCRbeta CDR3 regions were amplified from genomic DNA using the immunoSEQ Assay, a bias-controlled multiplex PCR. The published analysis was carried out like this. The number of nucleated cells in each sample was estimated from the amplification of reference gene primers within the assay. To quantify the absolute abundance of each unique TCRbeta CDR3 rearrangement, sequence reads were collapsed and filtered. Productive Simpson clonality was computed per sample as the square root of Simpson's diversity index over productive rearrangements. TCRdb holds this immuneACCESS table with in-frame rearrangements only. Some clones are missing; in checked studies, unresolved V genes explain under half, and the rest has no known cause. Clone size and V and J calls were adopted from that table, with D and trimming inferred from the DNA. The table for this sample lists about 160,000 clones; about 88% of them were counted only once. Over 5% of the sample belongs to the ten largest clones.

One collaborating source in Seattle enrolled patients during active infection and followed them longitudinally through the course of disease. Whole blood was collected in K2EDTA tubes by collaborating institutions according to the institutions' own protocols. Collaborator samples were shipped for TCRbeta analysis as frozen whole blood, isolated PBMCs, or DNA extracted from either sample type. Paper-wide results and their limitations: The quantity of clinical and demographic metadata differed by source and by participant and was supplied without curation.

The germline V and J ends show losses of 6 bases and 4 bases respectively, and no gene match explains 12 bases of the junction. Reading from cysteine to phenylalanine, the CDR3 counts 16 amino acids. Only the CDR3 region is kept as DNA, spanning 48 bases read in frame from base 1. The germline V gene (reference sequence) specifies MNHNY as CDR1 and SVGAGI as CDR2. As regards this clone: No antigen is known for it. The sample holds no much larger clone one base away, and base qualities are not on file.

This receptor was identified in a woman aged 45-65 years with COVID-19, enrolled during active disease. The V and J genes are TRBV6-6 and TRBJ1-5; the junction holds 7 bases that match TRBD1. Sequencing was done on a sample of peripheral blood. The CDR3 region reads CASSPQTGRSNQPQHF. The nucleotide sequence reads TGTGCCAGCAGCCCTCAGACAGGGAGGAGTAATCAGCCCCAGCATTTT.